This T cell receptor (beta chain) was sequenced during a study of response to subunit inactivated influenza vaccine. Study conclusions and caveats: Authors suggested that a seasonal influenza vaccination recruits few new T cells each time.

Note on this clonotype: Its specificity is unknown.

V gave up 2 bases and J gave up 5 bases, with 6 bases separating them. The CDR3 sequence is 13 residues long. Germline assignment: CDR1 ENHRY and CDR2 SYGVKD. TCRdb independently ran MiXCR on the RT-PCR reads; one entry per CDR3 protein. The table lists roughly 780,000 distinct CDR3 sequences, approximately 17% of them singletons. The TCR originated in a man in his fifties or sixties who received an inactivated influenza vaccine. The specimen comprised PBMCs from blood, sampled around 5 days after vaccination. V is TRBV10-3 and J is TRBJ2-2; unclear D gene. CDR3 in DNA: TGTGCCATCAGTGAGAGAGAGACCGGGGAGCTGTTTTTT. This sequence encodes CAISERETGELFF.